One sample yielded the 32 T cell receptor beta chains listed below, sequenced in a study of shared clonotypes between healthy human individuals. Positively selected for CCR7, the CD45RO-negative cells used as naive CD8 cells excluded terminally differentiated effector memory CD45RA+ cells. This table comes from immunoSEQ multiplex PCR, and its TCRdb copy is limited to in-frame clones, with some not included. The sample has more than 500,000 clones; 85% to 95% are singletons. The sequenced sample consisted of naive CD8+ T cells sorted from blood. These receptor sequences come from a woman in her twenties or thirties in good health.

CDR3 DNA sequence: TGTGCCAGCAGCACCCGACAGTCTGGGGCCAACGTCCTGACTTTC. Amino acid sequence: CASSTRQSGANVLTF. The chain links TRBV13 to TRBJ2-6, with D maybe TRBD1 (5 bases). The V and J ends lost 5 bases and 1 base respectively, with 9 bases between them. Germline CDR1 is PRHDT and CDR2 is FYEKMQ (reference sequence). The CDR3 sequence is 15 residues long.

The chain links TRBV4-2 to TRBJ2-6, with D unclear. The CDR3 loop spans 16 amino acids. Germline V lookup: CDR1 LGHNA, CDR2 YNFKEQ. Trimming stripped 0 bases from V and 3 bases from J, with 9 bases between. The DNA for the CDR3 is TGTGCCAGCAGCCAAGAGCAGTTTGGTGGGGCCAACGTCCTGACTTTC. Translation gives CASSQEQFGGANVLTF.

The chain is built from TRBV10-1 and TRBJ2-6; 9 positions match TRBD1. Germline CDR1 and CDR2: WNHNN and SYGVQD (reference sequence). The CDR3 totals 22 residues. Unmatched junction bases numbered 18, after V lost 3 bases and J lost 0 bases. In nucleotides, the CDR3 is TGCGCCAGCAGTGATTTTATCCTTGGACAGGGGAAGATCTCCTCTGGGGCCAACGTCCTGACTTTC. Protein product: CASSDFILGQGKISSGANVLTF.

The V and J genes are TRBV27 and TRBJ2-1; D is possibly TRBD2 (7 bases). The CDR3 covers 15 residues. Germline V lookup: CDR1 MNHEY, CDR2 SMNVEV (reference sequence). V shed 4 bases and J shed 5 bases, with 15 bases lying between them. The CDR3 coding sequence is TGTGCCAGCAGTTACCTAGCGGAGGGGGACAATGAGCAGTTCTTC. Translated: CASSYLAEGDNEQFF.

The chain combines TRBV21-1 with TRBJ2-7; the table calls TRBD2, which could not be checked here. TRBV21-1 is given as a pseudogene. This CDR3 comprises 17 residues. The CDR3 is CATKIAGGPGRSYEQYF. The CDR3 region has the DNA TGTGCCACCAAAATAGCGGGAGGGCCGGGTCGTTCCTACGAGCAGTACTTC.

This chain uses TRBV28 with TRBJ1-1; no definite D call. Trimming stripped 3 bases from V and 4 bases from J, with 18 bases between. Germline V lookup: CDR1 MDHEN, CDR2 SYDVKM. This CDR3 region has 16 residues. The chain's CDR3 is CASSFVLPDRLTEAFF. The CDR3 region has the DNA TGTGCCAGCAGTTTTGTCTTACCAGATCGGCTCACTGAAGCTTTCTTT.

The CDR3 sequence is CASSITPDGTYEQYF. CDR3 coding DNA: TGTGCCAGTAGTATAACTCCCGACGGGACCTACGAGCAGTACTTC. The chain is built from TRBV19 and TRBJ2-7, with a tentative D call TRBD2 (5 bases). This CDR3 is built from 15 residues. Germline V lookup: CDR1 LNHDA, CDR2 SQIVND (reference sequence). V lost 2 bases and J lost 2, with 13 bases in between. The full variable domain, in which reference TRBV19 and TRBJ2-7 provide the parts outside the CDR3, is DGGITQSPKYLFRKEGQNVTLSCEQNLNHDAMYWYRQDPGQGLRLIYYSQIVNDFQKGDIAEGYSVSREKKESFPLTVTSAQKNPTAFYLCASSITPDGTYEQYFGPGTRLTVT.

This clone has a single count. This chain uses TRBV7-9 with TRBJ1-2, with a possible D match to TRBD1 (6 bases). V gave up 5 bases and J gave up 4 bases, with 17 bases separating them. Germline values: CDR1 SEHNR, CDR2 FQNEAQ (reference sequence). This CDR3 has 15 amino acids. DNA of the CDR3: TGTGCCAGCAGCCCCCAACAGGGTCCAATCTATGGCTACACCTTC. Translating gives CASSPQQGPIYGYTF. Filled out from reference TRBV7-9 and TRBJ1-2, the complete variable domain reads DTGVSQNPRHKITKRGQNVTFRCDPISEHNRLYWYRQTLGQGPEFLTYFQNEAQLEKSRLLSDRFSAERPKGSFSTLEIQRTEQGDSAMYLCASSPQQGPIYGYTFGSGTRLTVV.

CDR3 residues: CASSLTSGRDRETQYF. The CDR3 nucleotides are TGTGCCAGCAGTTTAACTAGCGGGAGGGATAGGGAGACCCAGTACTTC. The chain joins TRBV28 to TRBJ2-5; 13 nucleotides match TRBD2. There are 16 residues in the CDR3. CDR1 is MDHEN, CDR2 SYDVKM, per germline. Germline trimming cut 2 bases from V and 5 bases from J; bases unmatched to any gene: 5.

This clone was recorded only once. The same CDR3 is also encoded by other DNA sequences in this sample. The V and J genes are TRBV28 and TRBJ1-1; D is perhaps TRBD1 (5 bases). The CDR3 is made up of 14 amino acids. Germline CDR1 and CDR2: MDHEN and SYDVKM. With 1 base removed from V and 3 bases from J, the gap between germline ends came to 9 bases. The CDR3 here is CASSLSGGDTEAFF. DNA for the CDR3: TGTGCCAGCAGTTTATCGGGGGGGGACACTGAAGCTTTCTTT.

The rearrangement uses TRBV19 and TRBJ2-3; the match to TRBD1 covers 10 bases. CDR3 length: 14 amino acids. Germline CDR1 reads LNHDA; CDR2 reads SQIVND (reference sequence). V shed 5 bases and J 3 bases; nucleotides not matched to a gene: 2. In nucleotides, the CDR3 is TGTGCCAGTAGTCCGGGACAGGGGACAGATACGCAGTATTTT. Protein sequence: CASSPGQGTDTQYF.

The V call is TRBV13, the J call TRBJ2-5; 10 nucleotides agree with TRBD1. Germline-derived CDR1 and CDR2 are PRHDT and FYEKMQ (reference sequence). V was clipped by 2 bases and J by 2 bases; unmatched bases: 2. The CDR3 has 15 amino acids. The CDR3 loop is CASSLRGQGQETQYF. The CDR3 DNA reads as TGTGCCAGCAGCTTAAGGGGACAGGGGCAAGAGACCCAGTACTTC.

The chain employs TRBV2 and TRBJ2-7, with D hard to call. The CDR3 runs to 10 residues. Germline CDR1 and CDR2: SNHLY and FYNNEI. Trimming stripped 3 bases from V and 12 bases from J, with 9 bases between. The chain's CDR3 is CASSDYVAYF. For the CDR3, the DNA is TGTGCCAGCAGTGACTACGTGGCGTACTTC.

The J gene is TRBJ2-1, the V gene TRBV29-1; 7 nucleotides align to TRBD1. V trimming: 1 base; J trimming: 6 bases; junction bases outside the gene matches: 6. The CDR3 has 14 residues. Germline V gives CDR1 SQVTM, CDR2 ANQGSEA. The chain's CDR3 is CSVEGLTGPNEQFF. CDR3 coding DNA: TGCAGCGTTGAAGGGCTGACAGGGCCCAATGAGCAGTTCTTC.

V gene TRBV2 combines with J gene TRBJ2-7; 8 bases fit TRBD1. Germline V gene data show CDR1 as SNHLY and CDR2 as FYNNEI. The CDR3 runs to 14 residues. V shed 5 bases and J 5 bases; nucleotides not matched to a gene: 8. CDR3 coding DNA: TGTGCCAGCAGTACACAGGGGGGCGTCCACGAGCAGTACTTC. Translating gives CASSTQGGVHEQYF.

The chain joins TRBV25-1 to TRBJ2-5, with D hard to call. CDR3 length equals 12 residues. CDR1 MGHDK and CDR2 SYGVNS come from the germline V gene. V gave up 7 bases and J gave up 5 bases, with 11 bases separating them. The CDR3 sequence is CASIDLWETQYF. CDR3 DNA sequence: TGTGCCAGCATCGACTTGTGGGAGACCCAGTACTTC. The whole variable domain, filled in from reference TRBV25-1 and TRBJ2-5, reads EADIYQTPRYLVIGTGKKITLECSQTMGHDKMYWYQQDPGMELHLIHYSYGVNSTEKGDLSSESTVSRIRTEHFPLTLESARPSHTSQYLCASIDLWETQYFGPGTRLLVL.

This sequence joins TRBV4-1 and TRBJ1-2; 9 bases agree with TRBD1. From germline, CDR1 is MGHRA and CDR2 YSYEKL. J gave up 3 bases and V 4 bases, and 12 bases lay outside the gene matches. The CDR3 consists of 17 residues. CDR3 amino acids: CASSPHGTGNNDYGYTF. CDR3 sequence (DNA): TGCGCCAGCAGCCCGCATGGGACAGGGAATAATGACTATGGCTACACCTTC.

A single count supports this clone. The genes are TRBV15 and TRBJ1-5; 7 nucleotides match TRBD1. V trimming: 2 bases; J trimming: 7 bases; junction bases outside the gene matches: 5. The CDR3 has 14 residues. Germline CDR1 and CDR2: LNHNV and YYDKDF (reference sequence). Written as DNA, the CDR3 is TGTGCCACCAGCAGACGACAGGGCTGGCAGCCCCAGCATTTT. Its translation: CATSRRQGWQPQHF.

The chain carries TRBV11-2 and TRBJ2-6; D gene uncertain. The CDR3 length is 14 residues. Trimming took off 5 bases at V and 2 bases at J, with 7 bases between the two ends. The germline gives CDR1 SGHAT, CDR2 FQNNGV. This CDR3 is CASSRSTGANVLTF. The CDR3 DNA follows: TGTGCCAGCAGCCGCTCCACTGGGGCCAACGTCCTGACTTTC.

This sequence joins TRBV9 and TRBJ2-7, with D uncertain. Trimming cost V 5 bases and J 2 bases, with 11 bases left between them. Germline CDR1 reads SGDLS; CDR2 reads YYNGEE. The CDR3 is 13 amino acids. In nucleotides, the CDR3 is TGTGCCAGCAGTGGCGAGTCGACCTACGAGCAGTACTTC. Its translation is CASSGESTYEQYF.

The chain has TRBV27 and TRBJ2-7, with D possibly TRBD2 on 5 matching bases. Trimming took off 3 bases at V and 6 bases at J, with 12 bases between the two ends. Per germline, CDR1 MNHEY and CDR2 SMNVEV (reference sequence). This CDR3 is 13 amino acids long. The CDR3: CASSFVGVVEQYF. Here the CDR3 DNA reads TGTGCCAGCAGTTTTGTGGGAGTGGTCGAGCAGTACTTC.

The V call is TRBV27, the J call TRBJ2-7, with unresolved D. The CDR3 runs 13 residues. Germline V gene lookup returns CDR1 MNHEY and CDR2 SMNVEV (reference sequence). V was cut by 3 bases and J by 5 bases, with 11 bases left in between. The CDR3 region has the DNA TGTGCCAGCAGTTTGATTAGCTCGAACGAGCAGTACTTC. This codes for CASSLISSNEQYF.

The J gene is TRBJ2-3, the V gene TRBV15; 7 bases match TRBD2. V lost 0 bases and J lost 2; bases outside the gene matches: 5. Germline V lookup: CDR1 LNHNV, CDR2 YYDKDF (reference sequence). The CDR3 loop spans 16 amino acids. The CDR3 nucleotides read TGTGCCACCAGCAGAGATCTACGGGAGGTCACAGATACGCAGTATTTT. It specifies CATSRDLREVTDTQYF. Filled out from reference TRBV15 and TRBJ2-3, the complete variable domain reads DAMVIQNPRYQVTQFGKPVTLSCSQTLNHNVMYWYQQKSSQAPKLLFHYYDKDFNNEADTPDNFQSRRPNTSFCFLDIRSPGLGDTAMYLCATSRDLREVTDTQYFGPGTRLTVL.

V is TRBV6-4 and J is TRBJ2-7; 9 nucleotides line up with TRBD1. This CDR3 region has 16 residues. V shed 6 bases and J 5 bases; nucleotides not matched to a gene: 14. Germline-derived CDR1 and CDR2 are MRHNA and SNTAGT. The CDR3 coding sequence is TGTGCCAGCAGCAAAATTTTCCGGGACAGGGTGCACGAGCAGTACTTC. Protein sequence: CASSKIFRDRVHEQYF.

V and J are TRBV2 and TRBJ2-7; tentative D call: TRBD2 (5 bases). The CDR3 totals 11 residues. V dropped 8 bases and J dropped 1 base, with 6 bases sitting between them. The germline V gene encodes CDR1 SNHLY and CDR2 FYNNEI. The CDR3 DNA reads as TGTGCCAGCCGGAGGTCCTACGAGCAGTACTTC. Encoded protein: CASRRSYEQYF.

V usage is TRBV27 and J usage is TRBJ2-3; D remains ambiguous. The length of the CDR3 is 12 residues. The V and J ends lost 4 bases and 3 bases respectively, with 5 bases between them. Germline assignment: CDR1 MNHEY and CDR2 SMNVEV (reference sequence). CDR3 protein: CASSYDTDTQYF. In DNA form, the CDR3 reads TGTGCCAGCAGTTACGATACAGATACGCAGTATTTT.

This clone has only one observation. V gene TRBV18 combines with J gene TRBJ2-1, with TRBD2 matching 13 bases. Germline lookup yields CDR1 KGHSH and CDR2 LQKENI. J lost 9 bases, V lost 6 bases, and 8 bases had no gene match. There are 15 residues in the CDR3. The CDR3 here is CASSPGTSGKVEQFF. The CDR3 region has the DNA TGTGCCAGCTCGCCCGGGACTAGCGGGAAGGTTGAGCAGTTCTTC.

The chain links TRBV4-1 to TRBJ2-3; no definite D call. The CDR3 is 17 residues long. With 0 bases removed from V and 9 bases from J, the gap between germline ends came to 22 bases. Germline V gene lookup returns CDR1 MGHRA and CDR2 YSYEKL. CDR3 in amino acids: CASSQDRVVGPSRTQYF. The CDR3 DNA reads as TGCGCCAGCAGCCAAGATAGGGTCGTGGGCCCGTCTCGCACGCAGTATTTT.

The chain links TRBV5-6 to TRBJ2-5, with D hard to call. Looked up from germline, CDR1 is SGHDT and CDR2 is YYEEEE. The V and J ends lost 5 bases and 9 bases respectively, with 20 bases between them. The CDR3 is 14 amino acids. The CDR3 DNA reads TGTGCCAGCAGAGACGAGGCTGGCCCAGACGCCCAGTACTTC. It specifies CASRDEAGPDAQYF.

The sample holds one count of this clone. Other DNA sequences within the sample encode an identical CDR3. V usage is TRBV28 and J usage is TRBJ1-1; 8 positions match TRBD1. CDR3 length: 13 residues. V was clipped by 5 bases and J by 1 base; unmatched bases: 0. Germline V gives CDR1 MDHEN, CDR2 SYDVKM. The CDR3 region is CASSDRGNTEAFF. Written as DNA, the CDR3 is TGTGCCAGCAGTGACAGGGGGAACACTGAAGCTTTCTTT. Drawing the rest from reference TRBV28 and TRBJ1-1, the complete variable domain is DVKVTQSSRYLVKRTGEKVFLECVQDMDHENMFWYRQDPGLGLRLIYFSYDVKMKEKGDIPEGYSVSREKKERFSLILESASTNQTSMYLCASSDRGNTEAFFGQGTRLTVV.

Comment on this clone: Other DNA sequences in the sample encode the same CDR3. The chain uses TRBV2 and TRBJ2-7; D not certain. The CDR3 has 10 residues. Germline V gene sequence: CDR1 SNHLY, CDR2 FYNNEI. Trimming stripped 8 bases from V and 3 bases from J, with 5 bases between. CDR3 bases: TGTGCCAGCTCAGACTACGAGCAGTACTTC. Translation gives CASSDYEQYF.

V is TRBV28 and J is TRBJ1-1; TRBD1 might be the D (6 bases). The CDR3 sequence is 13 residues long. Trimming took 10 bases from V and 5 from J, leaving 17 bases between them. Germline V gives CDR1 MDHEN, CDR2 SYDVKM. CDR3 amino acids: CATGTLGGTEAFF. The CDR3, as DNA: TGTGCCACCGGGACACTCGGGGGGACTGAAGCTTTCTTT.